This T cell receptor beta chain appears in the sequencing data of a study of cytomegalovirus exposure and HLA in healthy donors. Study findings and constraints: The authors later found HLA-associated TCR beta chains more clonally expanded than equally common others. Most subjects had HLA-A and HLA-B alleles reportedly predicted accurately by TCR beta sequences. Compared with the approximately 680-donor mean, an Asian-associated ancestry cluster reportedly had fewer N-insertions, according to a later analysis.

Amplification used 60 Vbeta primers and 13 Jbeta primers. Generated by immunoSEQ multiplex PCR, the TCRdb table keeps only in-frame clones and is missing some. This table holds roughly 180,000 clones, more than 65% found once. Comment on this clone: Its antigen is unidentified.

The sequencing input was PBMCs. The TCR comes from a young woman in good health and CMV-seropositive.

The CDR3 DNA reads TGTGCCAGTAGTATCTACGGAACGGGAGCTGAAGCTTTCTTT. Translating gives CASSIYGTGAEAFF. The rearrangement links TRBV19 to TRBJ1-1; no clear D. This CDR3 is built from 14 residues. Trimming took 3 bases from V and 6 from J, leaving 14 bases between them. In germline, CDR1 is LNHDA, CDR2 SQIVND (reference sequence).